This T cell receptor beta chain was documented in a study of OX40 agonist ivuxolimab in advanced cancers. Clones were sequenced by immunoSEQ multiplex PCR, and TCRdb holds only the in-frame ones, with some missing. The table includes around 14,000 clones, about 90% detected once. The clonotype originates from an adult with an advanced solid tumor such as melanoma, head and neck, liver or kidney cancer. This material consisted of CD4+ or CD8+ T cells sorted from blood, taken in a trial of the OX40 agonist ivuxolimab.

The CDR3 spells CASMETNWGLGYTF. CDR3 sequence (DNA): TGTGCCAGCATGGAGACAAACTGGGGATTAGGCTACACCTTC. This chain uses TRBV2 with TRBJ1-2; no firm D call. The CDR3 sequence is 14 residues long. Germline V CDR1 and CDR2: SNHLY, FYNNEI. Trimming pared 7 bases from V and 8 bases from J, leaving 20 bases between.